This TCR beta chain came from a study of Graves' ophthalmopathy and Graves' hyperthyroidism. Points from the study as a whole: Appearing in blood as well were most expanded thyroid clonotypes above 0.001 frequency.

CDR3 regions of TCR beta were amplified from RNA transcripts. The library came from an HTBI-primed first-round RT-PCR and a second-round multiplex PCR. TCRdb independently ran MiXCR on the multiplex PCR reads; one entry per CDR3 protein. Of over a million distinct CDR3 sequences listed, 35% to 40% are singletons. In this sample, this clonotype turned up many times. As yet, its antigen is unknown. The CDR3 extends over 12 amino acids. The germline CDR1 and CDR2 sequences are SGHRS and YFSETQ. V gave up 4 bases and J gave up 6 bases, with 11 bases separating them. Hyperthyroidism patients were newly diagnosed, ill under 2 months, and aged 18 to 65 years.

This clonotype originated in an adult man with Graves' hyperthyroidism. Sequenced: peripheral blood or thyroid tissue (not recorded which). The chain is built from TRBV5-1 and TRBJ2-7, with D perhaps matching TRBD2 (6 bases). The CDR3 is CASSLSEGEQYF. The CDR3 bases are TGCGCCAGCAGCCTGTCGGAGGGCGAGCAGTACTTC.